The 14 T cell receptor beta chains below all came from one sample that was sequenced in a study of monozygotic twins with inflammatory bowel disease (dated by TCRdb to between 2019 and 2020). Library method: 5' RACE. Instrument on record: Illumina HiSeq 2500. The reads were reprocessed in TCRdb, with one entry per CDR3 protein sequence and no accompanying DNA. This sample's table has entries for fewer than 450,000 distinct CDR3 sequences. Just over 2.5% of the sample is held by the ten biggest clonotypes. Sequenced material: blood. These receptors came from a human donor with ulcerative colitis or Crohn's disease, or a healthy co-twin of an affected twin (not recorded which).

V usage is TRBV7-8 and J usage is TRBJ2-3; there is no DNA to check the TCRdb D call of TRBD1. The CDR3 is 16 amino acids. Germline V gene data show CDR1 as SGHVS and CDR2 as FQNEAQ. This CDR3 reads CASSFPGAGSTDTQYF. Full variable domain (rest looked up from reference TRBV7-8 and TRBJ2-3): GAGVSQSPRYKVAKRGQDVALRCDPISGHVSLFWYQQALGQGPEFLTYFQNEAQLDKSGLPSDRFFAERPEGSVSTLKIQRTQQEDSAVYLCASSFPGAGSTDTQYFGPGTRLTVL.

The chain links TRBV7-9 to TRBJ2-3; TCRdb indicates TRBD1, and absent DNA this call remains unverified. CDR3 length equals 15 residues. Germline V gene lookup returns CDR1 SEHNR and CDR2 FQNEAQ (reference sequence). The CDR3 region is CASSGSGSGTDTQYF.

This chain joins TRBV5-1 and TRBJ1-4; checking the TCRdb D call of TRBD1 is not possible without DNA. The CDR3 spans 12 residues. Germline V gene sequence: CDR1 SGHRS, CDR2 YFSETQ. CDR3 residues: CASSRSGEKLFF.

This CDR3 is CASSLNKRTGTTYEQYF. The rearrangement joins TRBV7-6 to TRBJ2-7; TCRdb's D call of TRBD2 is untestable without DNA. There are 17 residues in the CDR3. The germline V gene encodes CDR1 SGHVS and CDR2 FNYEAQ.

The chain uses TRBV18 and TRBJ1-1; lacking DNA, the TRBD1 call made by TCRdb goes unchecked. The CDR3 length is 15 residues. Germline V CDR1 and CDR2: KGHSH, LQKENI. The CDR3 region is CASSPNGGGNTEAFF.

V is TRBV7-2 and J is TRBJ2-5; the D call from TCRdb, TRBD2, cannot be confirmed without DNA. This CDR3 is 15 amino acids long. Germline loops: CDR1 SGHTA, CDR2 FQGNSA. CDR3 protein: CASSSGLAGGETQYF.

This CDR3 is CASSYAVPSSYEQYF. The rearrangement joins TRBV6-5 to TRBJ2-7; TCRdb indicates TRBD2, and absent DNA this call remains unverified. Germline assignment: CDR1 MNHEY and CDR2 SVGAGI. The CDR3 has 15 amino acids.

The CDR3: CASSGRPADTQYF. The rearrangement joins TRBV5-5 to TRBJ2-3. The CDR3 loop spans 13 amino acids. From germline, CDR1 is SGHKS and CDR2 YYEKEE (reference sequence). The full variable domain, completed using reference TRBV5-5 and TRBJ2-3, is DAGVTQSPTHLIKTRGQQVTLRCSPISGHKSVSWYQQVLGQGPQFIFQYYEKEERGRGNFPDRFSARQFPNYSSELNVNALLLGDSALYLCASSGRPADTQYFGPGTRLTVL.

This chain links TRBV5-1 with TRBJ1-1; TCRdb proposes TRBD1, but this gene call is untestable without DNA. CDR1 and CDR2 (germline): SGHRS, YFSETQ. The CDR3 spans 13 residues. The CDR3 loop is CASSLAIQGVAFF.

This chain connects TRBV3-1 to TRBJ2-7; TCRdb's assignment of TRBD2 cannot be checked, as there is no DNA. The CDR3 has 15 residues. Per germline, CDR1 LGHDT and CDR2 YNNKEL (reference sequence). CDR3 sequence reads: CASSQTTSGPYEQYF.

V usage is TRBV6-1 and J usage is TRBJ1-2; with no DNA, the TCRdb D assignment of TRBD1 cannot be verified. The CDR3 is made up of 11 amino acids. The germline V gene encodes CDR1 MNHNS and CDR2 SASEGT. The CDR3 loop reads CASAPPGVNTF.

Here the CDR3 reads CASSPPGQRPTGELFF. The chain carries TRBV18 and TRBJ2-2. The CDR3 is 16 residues long. The V gene's germline CDR1 is KGHSH and CDR2 LQKENI.

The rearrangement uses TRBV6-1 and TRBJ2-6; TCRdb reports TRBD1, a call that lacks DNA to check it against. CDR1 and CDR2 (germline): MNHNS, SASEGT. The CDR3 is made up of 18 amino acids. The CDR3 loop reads CASSPWGSFDSGPNVLTF.

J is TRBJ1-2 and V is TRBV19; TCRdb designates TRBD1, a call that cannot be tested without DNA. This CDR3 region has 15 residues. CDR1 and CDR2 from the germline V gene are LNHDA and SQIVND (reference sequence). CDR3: CASSPQGAPNYGYTF.